This T cell receptor (beta chain) was captured in a study of control samples from healthy donors and cancer patients. The CDR3 has 15 amino acids. J gave up 4 bases and V 4 bases, and 9 bases lay outside the gene matches. Per germline, CDR1 MNHNY and CDR2 SVGAGI (reference sequence). TCRdb keeps only in-frame clones here, not all; method: immunoSEQ multiplex PCR. The data show tens of thousands of clones, more than 75% seen once. This chain joins TRBV6-6 and TRBJ1-2, with 7 positions matching TRBD1. This sequence was found in a middle-aged man in good health. Material for sequencing was blood. The CDR3 DNA reads TGTGCCAGCAGTTTTGGGACAGATGGTGCCTATGGCTACACCTTC. Amino acids: CASSFGTDGAYGYTF.